The 6 T cell receptor beta chains in this list originate from one sample, sequenced in a study of blood T cell repertoires in COVID-19. The assay was immunoSEQ multiplex PCR, and TCRdb's table has in-frame clones only and misses some. The sample yields fewer than 350,000 clones, approximately 90% seen once. What was sequenced was PBMCs or T cells enriched from blood (not recorded which). The receptors were gathered from a woman aged 40 to 49 with acute COVID-19.

J is TRBJ1-5 and V is TRBV6-9; D is possibly TRBD1 (6 bases). The CDR3 has 15 residues. In germline, CDR1 is MNHGY, CDR2 SVAAGI. V was cut by 10 bases and J by 4 bases, with 20 bases left in between. DNA of the CDR3: TGTGCCATCCCCCAAGGGACACCTGAAAATCAGCCCCAGCATTTT. The encoded protein is CAIPQGTPENQPQHF.

V and J are TRBV24-1 and TRBJ1-1; D is undetermined. V lost 4 bases and J lost 3, with 11 bases in between. This CDR3 is 14 amino acids long. CDR1 and CDR2 from the germline V gene are KGHDR and SFDVKD. DNA for the CDR3: TGTGCCACCAGTGACCCATACCGGGACACTGAAGCTTTCTTT. Its protein is CATSDPYRDTEAFF.

The J gene is TRBJ2-6, the V gene TRBV19; TRBD1 might be the D (5 bases). In germline, CDR1 is LNHDA, CDR2 SQIVND (reference sequence). The CDR3 loop spans 15 amino acids. The V end was cut by 6 bases, the J end by 0 bases, with 9 bases between. CDR3: CASRRTNSGANVLTF. The CDR3 DNA reads TGTGCCAGTAGACGGACAAACTCTGGGGCCAACGTCCTGACTTTC.

This chain joins TRBV29-1 and TRBJ1-5; D remains ambiguous. Trimming stripped 4 bases from V and 5 bases from J, with 12 bases between. The germline gives CDR1 SQVTM, CDR2 ANQGSEA. This CDR3 has 13 amino acids. CDR3 amino acids: CSVAVSLDQPQHF. The DNA of the CDR3 is TGCAGCGTTGCGGTATCCCTAGATCAGCCCCAGCATTTT.

The V gene is TRBV7-9, the J gene TRBJ1-2, with D maybe TRBD1 (6 bases). Trimming cost V 5 bases and J 2 bases, with 15 bases left between them. Germline V gene lookup returns CDR1 SEHNR and CDR2 FQNEAQ (reference sequence). CDR3 length: 15 residues. The CDR3 DNA sequence: TGTGCCAGCAGCCCAAGGGGGGGGGCGAACTATGGCTACACCTTC. It codes for CASSPRGGANYGYTF.

The V gene is TRBV30, the J gene TRBJ1-5; the match to TRBD1 covers 8 bases. The CDR3 is 14 amino acids. The germline V gene has CDR1 GTSNPN and CDR2 SVGIG (reference sequence). The V segment lost 1 base and the J segment 6 bases; nucleotides outside the gene matches: 5. CDR3 residues: CAWSGQGIGQPQHF. CDR3 DNA sequence: TGTGCCTGGAGTGGACAGGGGATCGGTCAGCCCCAGCATTTT.